The 22 T cell receptor beta chains below were found in one sample sequenced in a study of a mutant IDH1 vaccine in newly diagnosed glioma. Clones were sequenced by immunoSEQ multiplex PCR, and TCRdb holds only the in-frame ones, with some missing. This sample has over 55,000 clones, with around 82% found just once. The time point denotes: baseline, week 1 (first vaccination visit). The treatment: pre-vaccination baseline after standard-of-care therapy. This specimen was peripheral blood mononuclear cells (PBMCs), taken from a glioma patient treated with radiotherapy, temozolomide or both. The origin of the receptors is a woman aged 18-29 years with glioma. Some clones in this sample may be carry-over from other donors' samples.

The genes are TRBV5-1 and TRBJ2-5, with 7 bases that match TRBD2. CDR3 length equals 15 residues. V was clipped by 4 bases and J by 5 bases; unmatched bases: 11. Per the germline V gene, CDR1 is SGHRS and CDR2 is YFSETQ. CDR3 sequence reads: CASSPGRGSRETQYF. In DNA form, the CDR3 reads TGCGCCAGCAGCCCCGGGCGGGGGAGTAGGGAGACCCAGTACTTC. The full variable domain, in which reference TRBV5-1 and TRBJ2-5 provide the parts outside the CDR3, is KAGVTQTPRYLIKTRGQQVTLSCSPISGHRSVSWYQQTPGQGLQFLFEYFSETQRNKGNFPGRFSGRQFSNSRSEMNVSTLELGDSALYLCASSPGRGSRETQYFGPGTRLLVL.

This clone was counted once. This chain uses TRBV6-1 with TRBJ1-2, with TRBD1 as a possible D gene (5 bases). Germline loops: CDR1 MNHNS, CDR2 SASEGT. There are 14 residues in the CDR3. Trimming removed 1 base at V and 8 bases at J, with 14 bases between. CDR3 protein: CASSEVVAGWGYTF. CDR3 bases: TGTGCCAGCAGTGAAGTCGTGGCAGGGTGGGGCTACACCTTC.

As concerns this clone: Other DNA variants within this sample encode the same CDR3. The chain uses TRBV5-1 and TRBJ1-1, with unresolved D. Germline assignment: CDR1 SGHRS and CDR2 YFSETQ. V was cut by 1 base and J by 1 base, with 8 bases left in between. CDR3 length: 14 residues. The CDR3 sequence: CASSLSAANTEAFF. In nucleotides, the CDR3 is TGCGCCAGCAGCTTGTCCGCGGCGAACACTGAAGCTTTCTTT.

Here the CDR3 reads CASSEPLAGQEAFF. CDR3 sequence (DNA): TGTGCCAGCAGTGAACCCCTGGCGGGACAAGAAGCTTTCTTT. V is TRBV2 and J is TRBJ1-1, with D perhaps TRBD1 (6 bases). Trimming removed 2 bases from V and 8 bases from J, with 15 bases in between. Germline V gives CDR1 SNHLY, CDR2 FYNNEI. The CDR3 covers 14 residues.

V is TRBV7-2 and J is TRBJ1-1; possible D gene TRBD1, 5 bases. Per the germline V gene, CDR1 is SGHTA and CDR2 is FQGNSA. The CDR3 length is 14 residues. V lost 0 bases and J 4 bases, leaving 9 bases between the germline ends. The CDR3 region is CASSLAYGGTEAFF. The CDR3 nucleotides read TGTGCCAGCAGCTTAGCGTACGGGGGCACTGAAGCTTTCTTT.

In regard to this clone: The sample carries other DNA sequences with the same CDR3. The rearrangement joins TRBV30 to TRBJ1-1; 8 bases match TRBD1. This CDR3 has 13 residues. The germline V gene encodes CDR1 GTSNPN and CDR2 SVGIG (reference sequence). V lost 5 bases and J lost 4; bases outside the gene matches: 6. CDR3 region: CAWGQGGGTEAFF. Here the CDR3 DNA reads TGTGCCTGGGGACAGGGTGGGGGCACTGAAGCTTTCTTT.

The genes are TRBV9 and TRBJ1-2; D call uncertain. Trimming removed 1 base from V and 6 bases from J, with 10 bases in between. Germline V gives CDR1 SGDLS, CDR2 YYNGEE. The CDR3 runs to 13 residues. The CDR3 sequence is CASSVTMGHGYTF. CDR3 bases: TGTGCCAGCAGCGTAACTATGGGCCATGGCTACACCTTC.

The chain is built from TRBV19 and TRBJ2-4, with TRBD1 matching over 8 bases. This CDR3 is built from 17 residues. Germline V gives CDR1 LNHDA, CDR2 SQIVND (reference sequence). Losses at the gene ends were 5 bases for V and 2 bases for J; bases not matched to a gene: 11. The CDR3 DNA reads TGTGCCAGTAGTCTCTACAGGGGGTCGGGGTCCAAAAACATTCAGTACTTC. This gives the protein CASSLYRGSGSKNIQYF. The variable domain in full, completed from reference TRBV19 and TRBJ2-4, reads DGGITQSPKYLFRKEGQNVTLSCEQNLNHDAMYWYRQDPGQGLRLIYYSQIVNDFQKGDIAEGYSVSREKKESFPLTVTSAQKNPTAFYLCASSLYRGSGSKNIQYFGAGTRLSVL.

The V call is TRBV6-5, the J call TRBJ1-2; 7 bases map to TRBD1. The CDR3 has 13 residues. After removal of 6 bases from V and 5 bases from J, the junction contained 6 bases not matched to a gene. Germline values: CDR1 MNHEY, CDR2 SVGAGI. The CDR3 loop reads CASSRGVGYGYTF. As DNA, the CDR3 is TGTGCCAGCAGCAGGGGGGTGGGGTATGGCTACACCTTC.

The chain recombines TRBV6-5 with TRBJ1-1, with 8 bases aligning to TRBD1. CDR1 MNHEY and CDR2 SVGAGI come from the germline V gene. Germline trimming cut 2 bases from V and 8 bases from J; bases unmatched to any gene: 4. CDR3 length: 13 amino acids. The CDR3 DNA is TGTGCCAGCAGTTACCCGGGACAGGCAGAAGCTTTCTTT. Encoded protein: CASSYPGQAEAFF.

The rearrangement uses TRBV30 and TRBJ2-5; 10 bases align to TRBD1. CDR1 and CDR2 (germline): GTSNPN, SVGIG (reference sequence). Unmatched junction bases numbered 8, after V lost 5 bases and J lost 2 bases. This CDR3 has 15 residues. CDR3 sequence: CAWGVGTGVQETQYF. The CDR3 bases are TGTGCCTGGGGGGTGGGGACAGGGGTTCAAGAGACCCAGTACTTC.

The chain is built from TRBV5-4 and TRBJ2-7, with a weak D call TRBD2 (7 bases). This CDR3 comprises 14 residues. The V gene lost 4 bases and the J gene lost 0 bases, with 11 bases spanning the gap. CDR1 is SGHNT, CDR2 YYREEE, per germline (reference sequence). Written as DNA, the CDR3 is TGTGCCAGCAGCGGGGGGGCGCGCTCCTACGAGCAGTACTTC. Encoded protein: CASSGGARSYEQYF.

The V gene is TRBV4-3, the J gene TRBJ1-1; 7 bases are shared with TRBD1. V lost 2 bases to trimming and J lost 7 bases; unmatched junction nucleotides: 7. The CDR3 runs to 14 residues. CDR1 and CDR2 (germline): LGHNA, YSLEER. CDR3: CASSQIGQAGEAFF. CDR3 DNA: TGCGCCAGCAGCCAAATTGGACAGGCAGGTGAAGCTTTCTTT.

The chain links TRBV30 to TRBJ2-6, with D possibly being TRBD2 (5 bases). CDR3 length: 14 residues. The germline V gene has CDR1 GTSNPN and CDR2 SVGIG (reference sequence). The V end was cut by 5 bases, the J end by 4 bases, with 12 bases between. Here the CDR3 reads CAWASGVGANVLTF. DNA of the CDR3: TGTGCCTGGGCCTCCGGGGTCGGGGCCAACGTCCTGACTTTC.

The CDR3 DNA reads TGTGCCAGCAGCTCCCTGGCGGGACGTTACGAGCAGTACTTC. Protein sequence: CASSSLAGRYEQYF. The rearrangement links TRBV11-2 to TRBJ2-7; D is perhaps TRBD2 (6 bases). The V gene's germline CDR1 is SGHAT and CDR2 FQNNGV. CDR3 length: 14 amino acids. V lost 4 bases to trimming and J lost 4 bases, with 14 bases between them. The full variable domain, in which reference TRBV11-2 and TRBJ2-7 provide the parts outside the CDR3, is EAGVAQSPRYKIIEKRQSVAFWCNPISGHATLYWYQQILGQGPKLLIQFQNNGVVDDSQLPKDRFSAERLKGVDSTLKIQPAKLEDSAVYLCASSSLAGRYEQYFGPGTRLTVT.

This clone was seen just once. This rearrangement joins TRBV29-1 to TRBJ1-2; weak D call: TRBD1 (6 bases). This CDR3 is 12 amino acids long. The germline CDR1 and CDR2 sequences are SQVTM and ANQGSEA. V lost 5 bases to trimming and J lost 8 bases, with 15 bases between them. CDR3 sequence: CSVYSGTTGYTF. In nucleotides, the CDR3 is TGCAGCGTTTACTCCGGGACAACGGGCTACACCTTC.

The chain employs TRBV2 and TRBJ1-3; 7 nucleotides align to TRBD1. CDR1 is SNHLY and CDR2 is FYNNEI in the germline V gene. Unmatched junction bases numbered 3, after V lost 6 bases and J lost 4 bases. The CDR3 runs 13 residues. CDR3 nucleotide sequence: TGTGCCAGCAGGACAGGGCAGGGAAACACCATATATTTT. Residues: CASRTGQGNTIYF.

The chain combines TRBV6-5 with TRBJ2-1; no reliable D call. Germline assignment: CDR1 MNHEY and CDR2 SVGAGI. The CDR3 runs to 13 residues. Trimming stripped 8 bases from V and 7 bases from J, with 15 bases between. The CDR3, as DNA: TGTGCCAGCCTGGGTCCCGAAGGGAATGAGCAGTTCTTC. Amino acid sequence: CASLGPEGNEQFF.

The CDR3 DNA follows: TGTGCCAGAAGCTTGGCCGAGAGGCAGGACCAAGAGACCCAGTACTTC. Translated, it gives CARSLAERQDQETQYF. This chain joins TRBV5-3 and TRBJ2-5; D not resolved. TRBV5-3 is filed as an ORF, its function uncertain. CDR3 length equals 16 residues. V was cut by 0 bases and J by 0 bases, with 12 bases left in between.

This chain connects TRBV6-5 to TRBJ2-3, with D unresolved. Trimming shortened V by 5 bases and J by 3 bases, and 9 bases separated the two germline ends. The CDR3 is 13 amino acids. The germline gives CDR1 MNHEY, CDR2 SVGAGI. CDR3 sequence: CASSASLTDTQYF. The CDR3 DNA reads TGTGCCAGCAGTGCGAGCCTAACAGATACGCAGTATTTT.

This clone was counted a few times. The chain carries TRBV27 and TRBJ2-7; 8 nucleotides align to TRBD1. The V segment lost 5 bases and the J segment 12 bases; nucleotides outside the gene matches: 12. Germline CDR1 and CDR2: MNHEY and SMNVEV (reference sequence). This CDR3 is built from 13 residues. DNA of the CDR3: TGTGCCAGCAGTGTTACCCGGGACAGGCCCCCGTACTTC. Translated: CASSVTRDRPPYF.

The chain combines TRBV15 with TRBJ1-2, with 7 bases that match TRBD1. The germline V gene has CDR1 LNHNV and CDR2 YYDKDF (reference sequence). The CDR3 length is 16 residues. Trimming cost V 2 bases and J 4 bases; bases outside gene matches: 10. The CDR3 DNA reads as TGTGCCACCAGCAGACCCCGAGGGGGCCCCTCCTATGGCTACACCTTC. As protein: CATSRPRGGPSYGYTF.